This T cell receptor beta chain came from a study of breast tumors, draining lymph nodes, adjacent tissues. From germline, CDR1 is LNHDA and CDR2 SQIVND (reference sequence). The germline V and J ends were trimmed by 5 bases and 0 bases, with 14 bases remaining between them. The CDR3 spans 16 residues. Via MiXCR, TCRdb re-called the multiplex PCR reads, giving one row per CDR3 protein. The sample records about 9,000 distinct CDR3 sequences, under 55% being singletons. This receptor was taken from a female donor with breast cancer. Some clones in this sample may be carry-over from other donors' samples. The rearrangement uses TRBV19 and TRBJ1-3, with D unclear. The specimen was tumor-adjacent breast tissue. The CDR3 sequence: CASSSRTEFSGNTIYF. The CDR3 nucleotides read TGTGCCAGTAGTTCGAGGACGGAATTCTCTGGAAACACCATATATTTT.